This TCR beta chain was found in a study of cytomegalovirus exposure and HLA in healthy donors. This CDR3 has 14 residues. Trimming at V came to 3 bases and at J to 6 bases, leaving 7 bases not matched to a gene. CDR1 is SGHRS and CDR2 is YFSETQ in the germline V gene. Primers: 60 Vbeta forward and 13 Jbeta reverse. The assay was immunoSEQ multiplex PCR, and TCRdb's table has in-frame clones only and misses some. The table lists roughly 93,000 clones, roughly 70% of them singletons, with approximately 1.8% in the top ten. The TCR comes from a male donor in good health and CMV-seronegative. The V and J genes are TRBV5-1 and TRBJ1-1, with 8 bases fitting TRBD1. The specimen sequenced was PBMCs. The CDR3 nucleotides read TGCGCCAGCAGCTCCGACAGGGGATGGTCTGAAGCTTTCTTT. Its protein is CASSSDRGWSEAFF.